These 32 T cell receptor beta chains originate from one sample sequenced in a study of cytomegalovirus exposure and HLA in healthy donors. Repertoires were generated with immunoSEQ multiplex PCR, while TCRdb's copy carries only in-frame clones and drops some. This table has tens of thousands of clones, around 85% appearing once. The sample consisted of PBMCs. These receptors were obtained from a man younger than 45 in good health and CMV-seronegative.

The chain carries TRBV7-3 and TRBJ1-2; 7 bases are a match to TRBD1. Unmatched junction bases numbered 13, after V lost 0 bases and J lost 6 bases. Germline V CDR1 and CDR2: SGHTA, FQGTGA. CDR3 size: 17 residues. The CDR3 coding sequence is TGTGCCAGCAGCTTAACCCCGACGACAGGGCCCAGGGATGGCTACACCTTC. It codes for CASSLTPTTGPRDGYTF. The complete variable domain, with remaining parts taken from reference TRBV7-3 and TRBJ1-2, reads GAGVSQTPSNKVTEKGKYVELRCDPISGHTALYWYRQSLGQGPEFLIYFQGTGAADDSGLPNDRFFAVRPEGSVSTLKIQRTERGDSAVYLCASSLTPTTGPRDGYTFGSGTRLTVV.

CDR3 amino acids: CASSQVGGEPQHF. CDR3 DNA: TGCGCCAGCAGCCAAGTAGGGGGGGAGCCCCAGCATTTT. The chain carries TRBV4-1 and TRBJ1-5; possibly TRBD1 for D (6 bases). From germline, CDR1 is MGHRA and CDR2 YSYEKL. V was pared by 1 base and J by 8 bases, with 9 bases between. The CDR3 consists of 13 residues.

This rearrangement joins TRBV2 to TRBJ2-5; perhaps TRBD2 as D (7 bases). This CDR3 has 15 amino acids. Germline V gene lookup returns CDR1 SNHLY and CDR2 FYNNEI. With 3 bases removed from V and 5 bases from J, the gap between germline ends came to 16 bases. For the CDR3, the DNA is TGTGCCAGCAGTGACTCTGGACTAGGGGGGGAGACCCAGTACTTC. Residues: CASSDSGLGGETQYF.

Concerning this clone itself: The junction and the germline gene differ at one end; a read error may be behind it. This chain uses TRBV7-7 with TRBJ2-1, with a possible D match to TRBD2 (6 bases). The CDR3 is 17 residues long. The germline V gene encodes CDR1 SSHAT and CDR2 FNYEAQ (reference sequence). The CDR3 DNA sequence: TGTGCTAGCAGCAAGGGGTGGGGGGAGATGGGGAACAATGAGCAGTTCTTC. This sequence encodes CASSKGWGEMGNNEQFF.

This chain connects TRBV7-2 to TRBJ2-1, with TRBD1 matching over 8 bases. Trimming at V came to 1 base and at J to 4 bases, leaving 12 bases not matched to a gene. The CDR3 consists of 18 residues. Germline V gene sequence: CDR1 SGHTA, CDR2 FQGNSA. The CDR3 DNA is TGTGCCAGCAGCTTAGTTTTGGACAGGGTGAGTCGGTACAATGAGCAGTTCTTC. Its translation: CASSLVLDRVSRYNEQFF.

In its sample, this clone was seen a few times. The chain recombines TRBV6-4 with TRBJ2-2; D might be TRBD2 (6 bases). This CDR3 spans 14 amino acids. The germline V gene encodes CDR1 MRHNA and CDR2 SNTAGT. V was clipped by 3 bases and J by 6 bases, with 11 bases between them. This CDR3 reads CASSEGTGAGELFF. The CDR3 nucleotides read TGTGCCAGCAGTGAAGGGACTGGAGCCGGGGAGCTGTTTTTT.

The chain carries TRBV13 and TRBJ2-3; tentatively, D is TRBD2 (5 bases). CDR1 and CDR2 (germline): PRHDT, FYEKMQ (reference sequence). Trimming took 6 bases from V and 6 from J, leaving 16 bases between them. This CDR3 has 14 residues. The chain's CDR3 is CASSSRELGDTQYF. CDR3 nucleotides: TGTGCCAGCAGTTCAAGGGAGCTCGGGGATACGCAGTATTTT.

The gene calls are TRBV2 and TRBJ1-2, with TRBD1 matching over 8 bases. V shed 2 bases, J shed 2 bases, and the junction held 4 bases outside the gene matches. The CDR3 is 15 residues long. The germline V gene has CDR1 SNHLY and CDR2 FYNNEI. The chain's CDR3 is CASSEQGAGNYGYTF. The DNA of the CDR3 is TGTGCCAGCAGTGAACAGGGGGCAGGGAACTATGGCTACACCTTC.

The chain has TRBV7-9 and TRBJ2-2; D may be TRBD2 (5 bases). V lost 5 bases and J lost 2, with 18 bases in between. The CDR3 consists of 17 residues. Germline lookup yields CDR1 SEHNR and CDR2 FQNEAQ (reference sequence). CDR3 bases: TGTGCCAGCAGCAAGAGCAGTAGAGGGAAAAACACCGGGGAGCTGTTTTTT. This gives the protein CASSKSSRGKNTGELFF.

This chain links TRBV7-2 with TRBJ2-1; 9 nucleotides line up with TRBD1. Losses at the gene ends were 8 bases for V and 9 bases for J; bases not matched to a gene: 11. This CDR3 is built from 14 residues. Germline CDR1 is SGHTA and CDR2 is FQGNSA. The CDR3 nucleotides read TGTGCCAGCGGACAGGGACAGGGCGTTGCTGAGCAGTTCTTC. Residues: CASGQGQGVAEQFF.

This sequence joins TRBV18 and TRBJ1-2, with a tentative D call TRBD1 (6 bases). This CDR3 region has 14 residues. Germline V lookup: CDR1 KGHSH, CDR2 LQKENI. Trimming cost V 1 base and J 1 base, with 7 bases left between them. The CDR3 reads CASSPQGDNYGYTF. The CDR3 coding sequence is TGTGCCAGCTCACCACAGGGGGATAACTATGGCTACACCTTC. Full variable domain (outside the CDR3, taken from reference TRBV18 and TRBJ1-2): NAGVMQNPRHLVRRRGQEARLRCSPMKGHSHVYWYRQLPEEGLKFMVYLQKENIIDESGMPKERFSAEFPKEGPSILRIQQVVRGDSAAYFCASSPQGDNYGYTFGSGTRLTVV.

In DNA, the CDR3 is TGTGCCAGCAGTCGCAAGGTGGCGGGGGGCACAGATACGCAGTATTTT. Translation gives CASSRKVAGGTDTQYF. The chain uses TRBV6-4 and TRBJ2-3, with TRBD2 identical over 7 bases. The germline V gene encodes CDR1 MRHNA and CDR2 SNTAGT. There are 16 residues in the CDR3. The V segment lost 5 bases and the J segment 1 base; nucleotides outside the gene matches: 9.

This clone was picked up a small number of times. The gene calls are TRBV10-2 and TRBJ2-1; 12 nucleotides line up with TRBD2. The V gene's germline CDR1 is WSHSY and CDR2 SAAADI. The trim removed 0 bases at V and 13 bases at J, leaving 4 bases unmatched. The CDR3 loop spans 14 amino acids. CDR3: CASSESTSGGPQFF. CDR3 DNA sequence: TGCGCCAGCAGTGAGTCGACTAGCGGGGGACCCCAGTTCTTC.

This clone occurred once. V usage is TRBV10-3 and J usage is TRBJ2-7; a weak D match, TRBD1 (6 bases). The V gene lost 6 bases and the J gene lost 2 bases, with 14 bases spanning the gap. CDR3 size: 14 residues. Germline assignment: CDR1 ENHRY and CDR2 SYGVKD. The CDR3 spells CAISPRGRTYEQYV. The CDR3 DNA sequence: TGTGCCATCAGCCCCAGGGGCAGAACCTACGAGCAGTACGTC.

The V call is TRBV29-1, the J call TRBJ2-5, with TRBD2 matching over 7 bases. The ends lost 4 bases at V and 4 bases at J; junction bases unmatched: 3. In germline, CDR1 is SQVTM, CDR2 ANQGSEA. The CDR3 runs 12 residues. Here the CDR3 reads CSVGGEGETQYF. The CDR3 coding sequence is TGCAGCGTTGGGGGGGAGGGAGAGACCCAGTACTTC.

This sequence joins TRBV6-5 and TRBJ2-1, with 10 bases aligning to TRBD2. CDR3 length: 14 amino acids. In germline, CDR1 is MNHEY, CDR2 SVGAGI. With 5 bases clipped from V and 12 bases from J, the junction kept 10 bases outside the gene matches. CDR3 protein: CASSTGLAVRGQFF. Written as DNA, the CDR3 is TGTGCCAGCAGTACAGGACTAGCGGTTAGAGGGCAGTTCTTC.

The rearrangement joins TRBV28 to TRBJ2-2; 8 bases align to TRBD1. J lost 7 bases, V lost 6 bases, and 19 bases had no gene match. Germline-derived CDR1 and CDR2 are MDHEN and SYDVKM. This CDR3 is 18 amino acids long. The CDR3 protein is CASSSPAGGAFRGGELFF. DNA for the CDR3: TGTGCCAGCAGCTCACCGGCAGGGGGCGCGTTTCGCGGCGGGGAGCTGTTTTTT.

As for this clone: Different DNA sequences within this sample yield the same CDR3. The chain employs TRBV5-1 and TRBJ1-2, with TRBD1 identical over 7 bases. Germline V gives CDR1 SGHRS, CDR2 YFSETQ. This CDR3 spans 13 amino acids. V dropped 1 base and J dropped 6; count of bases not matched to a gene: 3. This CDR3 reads CASSLRQGDGYTF. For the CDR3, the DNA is TGCGCCAGCAGCTTGAGACAGGGAGATGGCTACACCTTC.

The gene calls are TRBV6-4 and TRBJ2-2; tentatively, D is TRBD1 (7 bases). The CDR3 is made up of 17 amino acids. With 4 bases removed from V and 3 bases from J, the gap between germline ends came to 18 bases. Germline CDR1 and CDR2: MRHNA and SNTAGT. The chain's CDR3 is CASSGTHRGLHTGELFF. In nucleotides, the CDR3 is TGTGCCAGCAGTGGAACCCACAGGGGACTCCACACCGGGGAGCTGTTTTTT.

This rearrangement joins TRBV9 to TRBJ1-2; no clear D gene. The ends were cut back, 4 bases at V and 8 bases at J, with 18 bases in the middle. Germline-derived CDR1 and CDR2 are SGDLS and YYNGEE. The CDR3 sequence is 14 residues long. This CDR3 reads CASSPRAGEGGYTF. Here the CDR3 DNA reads TGTGCCAGCAGCCCAAGGGCCGGGGAAGGCGGCTACACCTTC.

CDR3 DNA sequence: TGTGCCATCAGTACCGGGACAGGGGGCGCATACGAGCAGTACGTC. This gives the protein CAISTGTGGAYEQYV. The V call is TRBV10-3, the J call TRBJ2-7; 12 nucleotides align to TRBD1. The CDR3 runs to 15 residues. Germline CDR1 ENHRY, CDR2 SYGVKD. J lost 4 bases, V lost 5 bases, and 6 bases had no gene match.

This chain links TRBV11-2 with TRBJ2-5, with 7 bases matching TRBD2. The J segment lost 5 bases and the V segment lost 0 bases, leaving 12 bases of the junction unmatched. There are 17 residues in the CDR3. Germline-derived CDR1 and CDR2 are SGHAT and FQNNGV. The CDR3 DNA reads TGTGCCAGCAGCTTAGATCGGGGGAGCGGGATAGTGGAGACCCAGTACTTC. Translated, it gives CASSLDRGSGIVETQYF.

The CDR3 here is CASSLVVAGGVNEQFF. For the CDR3, the DNA is TGCGCCAGCAGCTTGGTAGTAGCGGGAGGAGTCAATGAGCAGTTCTTC. The chain links TRBV5-1 to TRBJ2-1; 10 bases match TRBD2. The CDR3 extends over 16 amino acids. The trim removed 0 bases at V and 6 bases at J, leaving 6 bases unmatched. Germline V gene lookup returns CDR1 SGHRS and CDR2 YFSETQ.

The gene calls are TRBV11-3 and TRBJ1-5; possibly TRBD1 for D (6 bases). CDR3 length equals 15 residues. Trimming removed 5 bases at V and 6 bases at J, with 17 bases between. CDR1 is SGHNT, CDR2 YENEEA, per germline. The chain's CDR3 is CASSPGRGAGQPQHF. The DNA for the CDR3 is TGTGCCAGCAGCCCGGGTCGGGGGGCTGGTCAGCCCCAGCATTTT.

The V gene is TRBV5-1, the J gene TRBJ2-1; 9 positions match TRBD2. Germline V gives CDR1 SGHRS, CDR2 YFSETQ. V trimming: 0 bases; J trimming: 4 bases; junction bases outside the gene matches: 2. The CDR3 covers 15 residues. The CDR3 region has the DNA TGCGCCAGCAGCTTGGGACTAGCGGATTACAATGAGCAGTTCTTC. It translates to CASSLGLADYNEQFF.

The CDR3 protein is CASSQGLSTEAFF. The CDR3 DNA is TGCGCCAGCAGCCAGGGGCTCAGCACTGAAGCTTTCTTT. The chain joins TRBV5-1 to TRBJ1-1, with TRBD1 as a possible D gene (6 bases). Trimming pared 4 bases from V and 4 bases from J, leaving 11 bases between. The CDR3 totals 13 residues. CDR1 is SGHRS, CDR2 YFSETQ, per germline.

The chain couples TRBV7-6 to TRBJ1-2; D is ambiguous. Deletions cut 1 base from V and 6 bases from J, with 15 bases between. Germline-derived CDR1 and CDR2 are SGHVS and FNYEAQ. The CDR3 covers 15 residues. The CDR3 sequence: CASSLGSTATNGYTF. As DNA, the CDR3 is TGTGCCAGCAGCTTAGGGAGCACTGCTACGAATGGCTACACCTTC.

CDR3 region: CAWSSLRTGELFF. Written as DNA, the CDR3 is TGTGCCTGGAGCTCACTTAGGACAGGGGAGCTGTTTTTT. This chain uses TRBV30 with TRBJ2-2, with D tentatively TRBD1 (5 bases). CDR1 GTSNPN and CDR2 SVGIG come from the germline V gene (reference sequence). CDR3 size: 13 residues. V was cut by 3 bases and J by 8 bases, with 13 bases left in between.

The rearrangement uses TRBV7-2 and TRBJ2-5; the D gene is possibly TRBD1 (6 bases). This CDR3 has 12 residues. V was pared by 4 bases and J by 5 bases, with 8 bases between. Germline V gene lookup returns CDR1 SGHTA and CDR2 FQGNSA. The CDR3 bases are TGTGCCAGCAGCTCCCAGGGGGAGACCCAGTACTTC. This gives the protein CASSSQGETQYF.

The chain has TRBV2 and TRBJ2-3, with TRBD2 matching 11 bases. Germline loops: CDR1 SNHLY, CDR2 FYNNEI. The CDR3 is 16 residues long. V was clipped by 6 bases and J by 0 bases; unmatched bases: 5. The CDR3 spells CASSQLAGVSTDTQYF. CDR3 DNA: TGTGCCAGCAGCCAACTAGCGGGGGTGAGCACAGATACGCAGTATTTT.

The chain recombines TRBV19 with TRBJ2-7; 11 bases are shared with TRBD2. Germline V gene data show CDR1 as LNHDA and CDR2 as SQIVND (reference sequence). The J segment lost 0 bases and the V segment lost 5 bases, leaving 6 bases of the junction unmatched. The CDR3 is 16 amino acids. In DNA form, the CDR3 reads TGTGCCAGTAGTGGGACTAGCGGTCGAAGCTCCTACGAGCAGTACTTC. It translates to CASSGTSGRSSYEQYF.

The DNA for the CDR3 is TGTGCCAGCAGCTTCACCCCAGAGGGGGCGGGTGGCTACACCTTC. Its translation is CASSFTPEGAGGYTF. This chain connects TRBV7-2 to TRBJ1-2, with 7 bases matching TRBD1. The germline CDR1 and CDR2 sequences are SGHTA and FQGNSA. J gave up 7 bases and V 3 bases, and 11 bases lay outside the gene matches. The CDR3 length is 15 residues.